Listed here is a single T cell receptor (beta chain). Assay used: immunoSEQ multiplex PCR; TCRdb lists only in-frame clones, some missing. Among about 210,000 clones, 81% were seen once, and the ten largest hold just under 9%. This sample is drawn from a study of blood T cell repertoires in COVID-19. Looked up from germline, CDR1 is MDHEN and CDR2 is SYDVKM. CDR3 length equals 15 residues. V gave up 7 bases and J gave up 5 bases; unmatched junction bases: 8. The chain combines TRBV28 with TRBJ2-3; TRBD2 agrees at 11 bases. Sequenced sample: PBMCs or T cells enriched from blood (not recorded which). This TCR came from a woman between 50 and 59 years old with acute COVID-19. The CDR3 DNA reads TGTGCCAGCAACGAGCTAGCGGGGGGAAGAGATACGCAGTATTTT. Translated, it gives CASNELAGGRDTQYF.